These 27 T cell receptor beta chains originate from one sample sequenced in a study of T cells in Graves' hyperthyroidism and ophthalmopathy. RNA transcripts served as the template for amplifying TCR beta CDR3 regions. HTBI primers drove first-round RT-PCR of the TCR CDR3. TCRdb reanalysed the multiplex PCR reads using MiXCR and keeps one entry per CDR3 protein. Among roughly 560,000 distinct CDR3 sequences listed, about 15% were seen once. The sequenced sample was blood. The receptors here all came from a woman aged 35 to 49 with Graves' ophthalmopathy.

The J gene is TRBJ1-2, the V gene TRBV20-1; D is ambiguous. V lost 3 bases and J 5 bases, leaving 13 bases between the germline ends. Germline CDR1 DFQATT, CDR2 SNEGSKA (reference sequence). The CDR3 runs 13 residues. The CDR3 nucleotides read TGCAGTGCTAGGAGGGAGGGAGGGTATGGCTACACCTTC. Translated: CSARREGGYGYTF.

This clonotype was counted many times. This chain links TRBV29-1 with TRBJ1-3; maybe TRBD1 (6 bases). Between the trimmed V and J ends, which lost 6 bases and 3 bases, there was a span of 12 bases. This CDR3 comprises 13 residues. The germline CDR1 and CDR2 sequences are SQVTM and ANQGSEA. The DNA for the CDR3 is TGCAGCGTCCGAACAGGGTATGGAAACACCATATATTTT. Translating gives CSVRTGYGNTIYF.

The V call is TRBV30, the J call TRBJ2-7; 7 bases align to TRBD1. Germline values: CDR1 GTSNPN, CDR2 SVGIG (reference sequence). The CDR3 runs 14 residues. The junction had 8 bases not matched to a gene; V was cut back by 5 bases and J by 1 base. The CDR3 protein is CAWGTGASSYEQYF. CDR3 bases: TGTGCCTGGGGAACAGGGGCTTCATCCTACGAGCAGTACTTC.

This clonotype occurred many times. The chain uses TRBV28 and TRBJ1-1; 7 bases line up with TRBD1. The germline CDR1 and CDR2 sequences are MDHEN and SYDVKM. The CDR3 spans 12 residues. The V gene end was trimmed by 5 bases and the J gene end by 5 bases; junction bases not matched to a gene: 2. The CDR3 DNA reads TGTGCCAGCAGTCAACAGGGGACTGAAGCTTTCTTT. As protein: CASSQQGTEAFF.

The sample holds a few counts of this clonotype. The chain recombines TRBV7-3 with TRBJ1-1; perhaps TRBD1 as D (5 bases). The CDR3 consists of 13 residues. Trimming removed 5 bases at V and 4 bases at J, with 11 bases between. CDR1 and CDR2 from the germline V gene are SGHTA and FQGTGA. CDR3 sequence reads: CASSDGTCTEAFF. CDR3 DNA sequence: TGTGCCAGCAGCGACGGGACCTGCACTGAAGCTTTCTTT. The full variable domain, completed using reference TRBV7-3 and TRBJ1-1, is GAGVSQTPSNKVTEKGKYVELRCDPISGHTALYWYRQSLGQGPEFLIYFQGTGAADDSGLPNDRFFAVRPEGSVSTLKIQRTERGDSAVYLCASSDGTCTEAFFGQGTRLTVV.

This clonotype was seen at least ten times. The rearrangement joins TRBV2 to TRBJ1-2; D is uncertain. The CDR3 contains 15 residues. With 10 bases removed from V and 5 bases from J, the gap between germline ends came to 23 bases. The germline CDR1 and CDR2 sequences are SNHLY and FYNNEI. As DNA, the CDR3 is TGTGCCAAGGTTAGGTCCACTGGGCGTACATATGGCTACACCTTC. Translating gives CAKVRSTGRTYGYTF.

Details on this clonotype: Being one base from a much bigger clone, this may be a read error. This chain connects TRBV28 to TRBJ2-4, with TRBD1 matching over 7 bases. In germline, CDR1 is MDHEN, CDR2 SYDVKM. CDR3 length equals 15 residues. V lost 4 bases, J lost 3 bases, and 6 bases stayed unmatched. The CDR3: CASSYGAGGKNIQYF. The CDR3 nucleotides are TGTGCCAGCAGTTATGGGGCAGGGGGCAAAAACATTCAGTACTTC.

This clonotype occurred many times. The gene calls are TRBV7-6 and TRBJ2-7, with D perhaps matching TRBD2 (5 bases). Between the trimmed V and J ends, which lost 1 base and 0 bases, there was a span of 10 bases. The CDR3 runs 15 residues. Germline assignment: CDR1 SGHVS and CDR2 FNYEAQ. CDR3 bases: TGTGCCAGCAGCTTAGATGGAGCGGTCTCCTACGAGCAGTACTTC. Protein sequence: CASSLDGAVSYEQYF.

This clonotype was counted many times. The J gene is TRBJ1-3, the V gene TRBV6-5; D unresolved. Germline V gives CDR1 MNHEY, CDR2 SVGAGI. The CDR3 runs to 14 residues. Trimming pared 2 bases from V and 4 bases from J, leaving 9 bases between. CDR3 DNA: TGTGCCAGCAGTTACGAAAGGACGGGAAACACCATATATTTT. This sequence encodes CASSYERTGNTIYF.

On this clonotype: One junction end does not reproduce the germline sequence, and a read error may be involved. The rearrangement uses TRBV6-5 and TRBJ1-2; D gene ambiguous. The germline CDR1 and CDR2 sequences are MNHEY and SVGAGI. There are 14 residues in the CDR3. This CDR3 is CASRYGPQGYGYTF. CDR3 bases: TGTGCCAGCCGTTACGGGCCCCAAGGCTATGGCTACACCTTC.

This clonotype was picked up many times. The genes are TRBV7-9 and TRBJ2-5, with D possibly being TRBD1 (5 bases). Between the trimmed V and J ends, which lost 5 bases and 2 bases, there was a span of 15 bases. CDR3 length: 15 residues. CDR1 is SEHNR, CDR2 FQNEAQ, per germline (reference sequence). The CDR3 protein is CASSPPIDSQETQYF. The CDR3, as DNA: TGTGCCAGCAGCCCCCCTATCGACAGTCAAGAGACCCAGTACTTC.

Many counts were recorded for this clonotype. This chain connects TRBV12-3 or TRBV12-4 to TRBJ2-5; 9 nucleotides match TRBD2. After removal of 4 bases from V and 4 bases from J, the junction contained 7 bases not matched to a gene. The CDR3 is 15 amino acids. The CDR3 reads CASSWGTSTGETQYF. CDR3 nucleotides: TGTGCCAGCAGTTGGGGGACTAGCACCGGAGAGACCCAGTACTTC.

The CDR3 coding sequence is TGTGCCAGCAGCCCCGTAATGTGGGAGAACTATGGCTACACCTTC. Translating it yields CASSPVMWENYGYTF. The V gene is TRBV7-9, the J gene TRBJ1-2; D is uncertain. V was shortened by 5 bases and J by 2 bases, with 15 bases between the two germline ends. The germline V gene encodes CDR1 SEHNR and CDR2 FQNEAQ (reference sequence). The CDR3 runs 15 residues.

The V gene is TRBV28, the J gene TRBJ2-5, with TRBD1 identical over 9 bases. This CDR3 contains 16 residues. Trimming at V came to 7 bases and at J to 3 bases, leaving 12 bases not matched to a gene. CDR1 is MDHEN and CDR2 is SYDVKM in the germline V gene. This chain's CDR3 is CASTATGGAQEETQYF. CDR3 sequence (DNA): TGTGCCAGCACCGCGACAGGGGGGGCGCAGGAAGAGACCCAGTACTTC. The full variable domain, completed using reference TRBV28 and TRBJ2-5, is DVKVTQSSRYLVKRTGEKVFLECVQDMDHENMFWYRQDPGLGLRLIYFSYDVKMKEKGDIPEGYSVSREKKERFSLILESASTNQTSMYLCASTATGGAQEETQYFGPGTRLLVL.

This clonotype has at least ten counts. The DNA for the CDR3 is TGTGCCAGCAGCGACCCGGGAGGCGCGAGGACTGAAGCTTTCTTT. This sequence encodes CASSDPGGARTEAFF. The chain couples TRBV11-3 to TRBJ1-1; no firm D call. Germline V gene sequence: CDR1 SGHNT, CDR2 YENEEA. The length of the CDR3 is 15 residues. The ends were cut back, 5 bases at V and 5 bases at J, with 18 bases in the middle.

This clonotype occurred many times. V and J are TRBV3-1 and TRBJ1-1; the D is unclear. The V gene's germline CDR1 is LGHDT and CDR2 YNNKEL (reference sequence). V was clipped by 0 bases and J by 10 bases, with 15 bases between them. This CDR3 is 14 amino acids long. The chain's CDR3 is CASSQEFGGLGAFF. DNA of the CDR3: TGTGCCAGCAGCCAAGAATTTGGCGGGCTAGGAGCTTTCTTT.

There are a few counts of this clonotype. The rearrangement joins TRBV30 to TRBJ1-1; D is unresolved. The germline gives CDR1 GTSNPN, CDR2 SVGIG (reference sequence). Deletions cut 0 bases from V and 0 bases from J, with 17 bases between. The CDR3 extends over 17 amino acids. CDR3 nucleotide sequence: TGTGCCTGGAGTGTACTAGGAACCCTCGGAATGAACACTGAAGCTTTCTTT. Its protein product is CAWSVLGTLGMNTEAFF.

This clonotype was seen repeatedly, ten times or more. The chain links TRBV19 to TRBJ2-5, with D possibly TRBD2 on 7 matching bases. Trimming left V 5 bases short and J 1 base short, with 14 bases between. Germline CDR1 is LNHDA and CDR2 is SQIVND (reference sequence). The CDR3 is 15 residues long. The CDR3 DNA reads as TGTGCCAGTAGTCGGGGGGCCTCACCCCAAGAGACCCAGTACTTC. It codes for CASSRGASPQETQYF.

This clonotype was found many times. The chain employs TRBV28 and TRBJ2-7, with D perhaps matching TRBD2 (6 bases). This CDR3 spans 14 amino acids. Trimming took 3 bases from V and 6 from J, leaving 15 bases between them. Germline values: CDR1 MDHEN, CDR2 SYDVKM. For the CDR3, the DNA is TGTGCCAGCAGTTTGCGGGGACTTTCTTCCGAGCAGTACTTC. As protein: CASSLRGLSSEQYF. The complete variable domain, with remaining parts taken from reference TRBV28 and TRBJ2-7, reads DVKVTQSSRYLVKRTGEKVFLECVQDMDHENMFWYRQDPGLGLRLIYFSYDVKMKEKGDIPEGYSVSREKKERFSLILESASTNQTSMYLCASSLRGLSSEQYFGPGTRLTVT.

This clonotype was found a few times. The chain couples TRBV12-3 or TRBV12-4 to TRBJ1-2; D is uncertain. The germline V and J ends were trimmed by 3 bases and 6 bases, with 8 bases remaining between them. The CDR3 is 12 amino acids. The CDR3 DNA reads TGTGCCAGCAGTTTTATCAGGAATGGCTACACCTTC. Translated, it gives CASSFIRNGYTF.

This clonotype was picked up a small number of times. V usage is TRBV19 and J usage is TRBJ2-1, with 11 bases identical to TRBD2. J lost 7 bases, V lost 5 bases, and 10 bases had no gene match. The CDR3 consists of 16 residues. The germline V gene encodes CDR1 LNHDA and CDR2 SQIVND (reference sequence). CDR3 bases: TGTGCCAGTAGTCCGATAGCGGGAGGGCCGAATAATGAGCAGTTCTTC. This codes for CASSPIAGGPNNEQFF.

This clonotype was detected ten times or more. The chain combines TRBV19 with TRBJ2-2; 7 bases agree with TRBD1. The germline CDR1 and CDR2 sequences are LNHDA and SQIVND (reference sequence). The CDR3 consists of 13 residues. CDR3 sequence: CGSRQGGTGELFF. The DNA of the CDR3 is TGTGGTTCGAGACAGGGTGGCACCGGGGAGCTGTTTTTT.

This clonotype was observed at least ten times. The CDR3 nucleotides are TGTGCCACCAGCAGAGATGTGGACTACCAAGAGACCCAGTACTTC. Protein product: CATSRDVDYQETQYF. The rearrangement uses TRBV15 and TRBJ2-5; maybe TRBD2 (5 bases). This CDR3 spans 15 amino acids. In germline, CDR1 is LNHNV, CDR2 YYDKDF (reference sequence). V was trimmed by 0 bases and J by 0 bases, leaving 8 bases between them.

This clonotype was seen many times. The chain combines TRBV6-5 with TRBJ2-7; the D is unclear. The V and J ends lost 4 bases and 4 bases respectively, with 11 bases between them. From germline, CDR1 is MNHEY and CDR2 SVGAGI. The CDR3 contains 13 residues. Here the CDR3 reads CASSFLPHYEQYF. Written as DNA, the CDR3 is TGTGCCAGCAGTTTCCTTCCCCATTACGAGCAGTACTTC.

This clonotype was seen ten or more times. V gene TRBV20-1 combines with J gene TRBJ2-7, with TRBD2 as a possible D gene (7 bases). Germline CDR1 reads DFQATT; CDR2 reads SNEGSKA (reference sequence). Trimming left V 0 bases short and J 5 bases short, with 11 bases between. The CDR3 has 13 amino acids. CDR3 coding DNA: TGCAGTGCTAGAGATGGGAGGGGGGACGAGCAGTACTTC. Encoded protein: CSARDGRGDEQYF.

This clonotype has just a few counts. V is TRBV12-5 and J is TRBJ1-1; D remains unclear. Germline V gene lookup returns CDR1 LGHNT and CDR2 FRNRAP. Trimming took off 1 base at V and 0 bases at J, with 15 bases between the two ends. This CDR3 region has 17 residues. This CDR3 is CASGLATGDVMNTEAFF. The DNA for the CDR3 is TGTGCTAGTGGTTTGGCTACGGGAGACGTAATGAACACTGAAGCTTTCTTT.

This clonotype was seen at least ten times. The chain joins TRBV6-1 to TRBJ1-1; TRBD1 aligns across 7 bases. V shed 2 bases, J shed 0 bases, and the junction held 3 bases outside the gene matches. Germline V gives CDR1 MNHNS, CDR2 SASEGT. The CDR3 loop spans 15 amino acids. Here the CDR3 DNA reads TGTGCCAGCAGTGAACTAGGACAGGTGAACACTGAAGCTTTCTTT. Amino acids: CASSELGQVNTEAFF.